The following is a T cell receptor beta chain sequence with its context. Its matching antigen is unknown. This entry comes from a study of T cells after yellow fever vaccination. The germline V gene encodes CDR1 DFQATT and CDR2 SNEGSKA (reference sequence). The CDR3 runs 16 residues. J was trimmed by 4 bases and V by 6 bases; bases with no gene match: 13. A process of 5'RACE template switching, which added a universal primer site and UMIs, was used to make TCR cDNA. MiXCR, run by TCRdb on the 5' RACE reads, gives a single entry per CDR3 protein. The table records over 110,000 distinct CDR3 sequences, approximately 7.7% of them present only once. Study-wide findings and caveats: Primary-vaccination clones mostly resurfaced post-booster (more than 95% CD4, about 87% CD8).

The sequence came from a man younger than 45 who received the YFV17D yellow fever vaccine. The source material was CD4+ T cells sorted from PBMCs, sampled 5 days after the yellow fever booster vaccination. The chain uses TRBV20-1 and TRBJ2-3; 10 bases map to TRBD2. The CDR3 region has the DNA TGCAGTGCCTTCCCAGCGGGAGGGGCGGTGGCAGATACGCAGTATTTT. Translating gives CSAFPAGGAVADTQYF.